This TCR beta chain was profiled in a study of blood T cell repertoires in COVID-19. Overall study: From the United States, Italy and Spain came samples of acute and convalescent COVID-19.

The CDR3 has 16 amino acids. CDR1 is MDHEN, CDR2 SYDVKM, per germline. V lost 5 bases and J lost 5, with 19 bases in between. Sequencing was performed with immunoSEQ multiplex PCR; in TCRdb, only in-frame clones are kept and a portion is missing. The sample lists a few hundred thousand clones, around 82% seen once, with nearly 7.5% in the top ten. The age range of participants was about 18 to 100 years, with residence in approximately 25 US areas. Participants were placed into cohorts based on the clinical history they reported. The receptor comes from a woman in her thirties or forties with acute COVID-19. Sequencing used PBMCs or T cells enriched from blood (not recorded which). The chain employs TRBV28 and TRBJ1-5; tentative D call: TRBD1 (6 bases). CDR3 loop: CASSVQGPLGYQPQHF. In nucleotides, the CDR3 is TGTGCCAGCAGTGTCCAGGGGCCCCTGGGATATCAGCCCCAGCATTTT. Based on the CDR3 plus reference TRBV28 and TRBJ1-5, the full variable domain is DVKVTQSSRYLVKRTGEKVFLECVQDMDHENMFWYRQDPGLGLRLIYFSYDVKMKEKGDIPEGYSVSREKKERFSLILESASTNQTSMYLCASSVQGPLGYQPQHFGDGTRLSIL.